These 31 T cell receptor beta chains originate from one sample sequenced in a study of radiation and T cells in renal cell carcinoma. Clones were sequenced by immunoSEQ multiplex PCR, and TCRdb holds only the in-frame ones, with some missing. The repertoire holds about 49,000 clones, with roughly 84% as singletons. As for time point: baseline pretreatment blood. Treatment: 15 Gy SBRT to primary tumor, nephrectomy 4 weeks later. The sample consisted of blood, taken from a patient whose treatment included radiotherapy and nephrectomy. Source of these receptors: a woman aged 70 to 79 with renal cell carcinoma.

V usage is TRBV4-3 and J usage is TRBJ2-7; 7 bases are a match to TRBD1. The germline CDR1 and CDR2 sequences are LGHNA and YSLEER. V dropped 3 bases and J dropped 3; count of bases not matched to a gene: 5. The CDR3 loop spans 14 amino acids. CDR3 loop: CASSHGTVSYEQYF. The CDR3 region has the DNA TGCGCCAGCAGCCACGGGACAGTTAGCTACGAGCAGTACTTC.

This clone was counted only a few times. The CDR3 DNA reads TGTGCCAGCAGTTTCTCTCTCACGGGTAGCAATCAGCCCCAGCATTTT. Its protein is CASSFSLTGSNQPQHF. The chain combines TRBV6-5 with TRBJ1-5; D is uncertain. CDR1 and CDR2 (germline): MNHEY, SVGAGI. Trimming took off 4 bases at V and 0 bases at J, with 13 bases between the two ends. The CDR3 has 16 residues.

This chain links TRBV5-1 with TRBJ1-5; D is possibly TRBD1 (5 bases). The CDR3 loop spans 13 amino acids. The V end lost 1 base, the J end lost 4 bases, and 6 bases lay between the germline ends. Germline V gene data show CDR1 as SGHRS and CDR2 as YFSETQ. The CDR3 nucleotides read TGCGCCAGCAGCTTGCAGGGAAATCAGCCCCAGCATTTT. It encodes CASSLQGNQPQHF.

The rearrangement uses TRBV9 and TRBJ1-1; possible D gene TRBD1, 6 bases. Trimming took 2 bases from V and 3 from J, leaving 11 bases between them. The CDR3 spans 14 residues. Germline CDR1 is SGDLS and CDR2 is YYNGEE. The CDR3 DNA reads as TGTGCCAGCAGCGTCCTGGGGGCCGACACTGAAGCTTTCTTT. It specifies CASSVLGADTEAFF. The full variable domain, rest sourced from reference TRBV9 and TRBJ1-1, is DSGVTQTPKHLITATGQRVTLRCSPRSGDLSVYWYQQSLDQGLQFLIQYYNGEERAKGNILERFSAQQFPDLHSELNLSSLELGDSALYFCASSVLGADTEAFFGQGTRLTVV.

The chain links TRBV5-4 to TRBJ2-5, with TRBD1 matching over 8 bases. CDR1 and CDR2 (germline): SGHNT, YYREEE (reference sequence). The CDR3 extends over 14 amino acids. J lost 2 bases, V lost 4 bases, and 4 bases had no gene match. The CDR3 protein is CASSTDRGQETQYF. The DNA for the CDR3 is TGTGCCAGCAGCACCGACAGGGGACAAGAGACCCAGTACTTC.

The chain combines TRBV10-1 with TRBJ2-1; D possibly corresponds to TRBD1 (6 bases). CDR3 length: 14 residues. V dropped 6 bases and J dropped 9 bases, with 18 bases sitting between them. Germline V gene sequence: CDR1 WNHNN, CDR2 SYGVQD (reference sequence). The CDR3 loop is CASSQGPGEFEQFF. The DNA for the CDR3 is TGCGCCAGCAGCCAAGGTCCAGGGGAATTTGAGCAGTTCTTC.

The chain couples TRBV6-5 to TRBJ2-3, with 9 bases aligning to TRBD2. The germline V gene encodes CDR1 MNHEY and CDR2 SVGAGI. V trimming: 2 bases; J trimming: 3 bases; junction bases outside the gene matches: 3. The length of the CDR3 is 15 residues. The CDR3 protein is CASSYSGRSTDTQYF. The CDR3 region has the DNA TGTGCCAGCAGTTACAGCGGGAGGAGTACAGATACGCAGTATTTT.

DNA for the CDR3: TGTGCCAGTAGTGGGGGGCAGTTCACAGATACGCAGTATTTT. Amino acid sequence: CASSGGQFTDTQYF. This chain links TRBV19 with TRBJ2-3; perhaps D is TRBD1 or TRBD2 (6 bases each). The CDR3 loop spans 14 amino acids. V was clipped by 5 bases and J by 2 bases, with 11 bases between them. CDR1 and CDR2 (germline): LNHDA, SQIVND (reference sequence).

The V call is TRBV9, the J call TRBJ2-1; D perhaps matches TRBD2 (6 bases). The V and J ends lost 3 bases and 3 bases respectively, with 10 bases between them. This CDR3 region has 14 residues. Looked up from germline, CDR1 is SGDLS and CDR2 is YYNGEE. CDR3 sequence (DNA): TGTGCCAGCAGCGGGACTATCAACTACAATGAGCAGTTCTTC. It is translated as CASSGTINYNEQFF.

The chain recombines TRBV4-1 with TRBJ2-7; 8 bases are shared with TRBD2. The CDR3 spans 14 residues. Trimming removed 0 bases from V and 3 bases from J; junction bases left unmatched: 1. Looked up from germline, CDR1 is MGHRA and CDR2 is YSYEKL. The chain's CDR3 is CASSQDSGDYEQYF. As DNA, the CDR3 is TGCGCCAGCAGCCAAGATAGCGGGGACTACGAGCAGTACTTC.

The rearrangement links TRBV7-2 to TRBJ1-2; D is undetermined. This CDR3 region has 15 residues. Deletions cut 2 bases from V and 3 bases from J, with 13 bases between. Germline V gene data show CDR1 as SGHTA and CDR2 as FQGNSA. CDR3 coding DNA: TGTGCCAGCAGCTTACAGCCGATGCCGGACTATGGCTACACCTTC. Residues: CASSLQPMPDYGYTF.

The rearrangement joins TRBV19 to TRBJ2-3, with 7 bases matching TRBD1. This CDR3 is built from 15 residues. The V segment lost 6 bases and the J segment 5 bases; nucleotides outside the gene matches: 11. Germline CDR1 is LNHDA and CDR2 is SQIVND (reference sequence). Here the CDR3 reads CASRETGTVQDTQYF. Here the CDR3 DNA reads TGTGCCAGTAGGGAGACCGGGACAGTGCAAGATACGCAGTATTTT.

The chain links TRBV6-1 to TRBJ2-1; 10 bases fit TRBD2. J gave up 7 bases and V 4 bases, and 10 bases lay outside the gene matches. The CDR3 runs 16 residues. Germline V gene lookup returns CDR1 MNHNS and CDR2 SASEGT. CDR3 coding DNA: TGTGCCAGCAGTGCTCTAGGAGCGGGGGGGCATAATGAGCAGTTCTTC. This gives the protein CASSALGAGGHNEQFF.

This clone was seen a handful of times. This chain joins TRBV7-9 and TRBJ1-4; 7 bases line up with TRBD1. Germline values: CDR1 SEHNR, CDR2 FQNEAQ (reference sequence). This CDR3 is built from 15 residues. The ends lost 5 bases at V and 8 bases at J; junction bases unmatched: 11. Here the CDR3 reads CASSLNRGRREKLFF. CDR3 bases: TGTGCCAGCAGCCTCAACAGGGGAAGGAGGGAAAAACTGTTTTTT.

The rearrangement links TRBV19 to TRBJ1-2; 7 nucleotides align to TRBD1. In germline, CDR1 is LNHDA, CDR2 SQIVND (reference sequence). The CDR3 runs 12 residues. Losses at the gene ends were 6 bases for V and 5 bases for J; bases not matched to a gene: 3. The CDR3 nucleotides are TGTGCCAGTAGGGGACAGCTGTATGGCTACACCTTC. Protein sequence: CASRGQLYGYTF.

The chain has TRBV6-5 and TRBJ1-2; 10 positions match TRBD1. The V and J ends lost 0 bases and 8 bases, in that order; junction bases with no gene match: 9. This CDR3 spans 16 amino acids. Germline lookup yields CDR1 MNHEY and CDR2 SVGAGI. DNA of the CDR3: TGTGCCAGCAGTTACTCGGGGACAGGGGTGGAGGTGGGCTACACCTTC. It is translated as CASSYSGTGVEVGYTF.

In this sample, this clone turned up a few times. V gene TRBV5-1 combines with J gene TRBJ2-5; the D gene is possibly TRBD2 (6 bases). The germline CDR1 and CDR2 sequences are SGHRS and YFSETQ. CDR3 length: 14 amino acids. Trimming stripped 0 bases from V and 5 bases from J, with 11 bases between. Here the CDR3 reads CASSLAGGAETQYF. The CDR3 region has the DNA TGCGCCAGCAGCTTGGCAGGCGGGGCTGAGACCCAGTACTTC.

Written as DNA, the CDR3 is TGTGCCAGCAGTTTAAGGAGGGAAGAGACCCAGTACTTC. Translation: CASSLRREETQYF. The genes are TRBV27 and TRBJ2-5; TRBD2 might be the D (6 bases). This CDR3 contains 13 residues. The germline V gene has CDR1 MNHEY and CDR2 SMNVEV (reference sequence). Deletions cut 2 bases from V and 3 bases from J, with 7 bases between.

The genes are TRBV5-1 and TRBJ2-3; D ambiguous. This CDR3 region has 12 residues. V gave up 4 bases and J gave up 4 bases, with 7 bases separating them. The V gene's germline CDR1 is SGHRS and CDR2 YFSETQ. DNA of the CDR3: TGCGCCAGCAGCCCTCTAGCAGATACGCAGTATTTT. This encodes CASSPLADTQYF.

The J gene is TRBJ1-4, the V gene TRBV25-1, with D perhaps matching TRBD1 (5 bases). The CDR3 totals 15 residues. In germline, CDR1 is MGHDK, CDR2 SYGVNS. V lost 1 base, J lost 5 bases, and 11 bases lay in between. The CDR3 DNA sequence: TGTGCCAGCAGTGAATCCCAGGGAAGGAATGAAAAACTGTTTTTT. The encoded protein is CASSESQGRNEKLFF.

The V and J genes are TRBV11-2 and TRBJ1-6; a possible D gene is TRBD1 (5 bases). V gave up 1 base and J gave up 6 bases, with 16 bases separating them. This CDR3 is built from 17 residues. Germline V gene sequence: CDR1 SGHAT, CDR2 FQNNGV. The CDR3 DNA is TGTGCCAGCAGCTTAGTATCCGTCGCCCAGGGTAATTCACCCCTCCACTTT. Its protein product is CASSLVSVAQGNSPLHF.

The chain joins TRBV2 to TRBJ1-4; weak D call: TRBD1 (5 bases). There are 14 residues in the CDR3. V was cut by 4 bases and J by 3 bases, with 9 bases left in between. Germline CDR1 SNHLY, CDR2 FYNNEI. CDR3 loop: CASSAQVANEKLFF. In nucleotides, the CDR3 is TGTGCCAGCAGTGCACAGGTGGCTAATGAAAAACTGTTTTTT.

This chain joins TRBV6-5 and TRBJ2-1; 7 bases line up with TRBD1. The CDR3 runs 14 residues. Per germline, CDR1 MNHEY and CDR2 SVGAGI. The trim removed 2 bases at V and 5 bases at J, leaving 3 bases unmatched. DNA of the CDR3: TGTGCCAGCAGTTACCGACAGGGCCACAATGAGCAGTTCTTC. Residues: CASSYRQGHNEQFF.

The chain carries TRBV29-1 and TRBJ2-3; no firm D call. The CDR3 runs to 12 residues. The germline V gene encodes CDR1 SQVTM and CDR2 ANQGSEA. Trimming shortened V by 3 bases and J by 4 bases, and 8 bases separated the two germline ends. CDR3: CSVDKGADTQYF. The CDR3 DNA sequence: TGCAGCGTTGACAAGGGTGCAGATACGCAGTATTTT.

V gene TRBV27 combines with J gene TRBJ2-7; D call uncertain. This CDR3 is 13 amino acids long. Germline-derived CDR1 and CDR2 are MNHEY and SMNVEV (reference sequence). The ends were cut back, 2 bases at V and 0 bases at J, with 5 bases in the middle. As DNA, the CDR3 is TGTGCCAGCAGTTTAGGGCTCTCCTACGAGCAGTACTTC. Its protein product is CASSLGLSYEQYF.

The genes are TRBV14 and TRBJ1-2; a weak D match, TRBD1 (6 bases). This CDR3 spans 13 amino acids. V shed 4 bases and J shed 7 bases, with 13 bases lying between them. Germline-derived CDR1 and CDR2 are SGHDN and FVKESK. The CDR3 sequence is CASSRGGAVGYTF. In DNA form, the CDR3 reads TGTGCCAGCAGCCGGGGGGGCGCGGTTGGCTACACCTTC.

The genes are TRBV10-1 and TRBJ2-3; D may be TRBD2 (6 bases). Germline loops: CDR1 WNHNN, CDR2 SYGVQD (reference sequence). Trimming stripped 8 bases from V and 9 bases from J, with 12 bases between. The CDR3 has 11 amino acids. CDR3 residues: CASADGGTQYF. DNA of the CDR3: TGCGCCAGCGCCGACGGGGGAACGCAGTATTTT.

The chain has TRBV7-8 and TRBJ1-1; 8 positions agree with TRBD1. This CDR3 has 15 amino acids. The ends lost 1 base at V and 5 bases at J; junction bases unmatched: 6. CDR1 and CDR2 (germline): SGHVS, FQNEAQ. In DNA form, the CDR3 reads TGTGCCAGCAGCTTAGGTACAGGGGGGGATACTGAAGCTTTCTTT. Translation gives CASSLGTGGDTEAFF. The full variable domain, rest sourced from reference TRBV7-8 and TRBJ1-1, is GAGVSQSPRYKVAKRGQDVALRCDPISGHVSLFWYQQALGQGPEFLTYFQNEAQLDKSGLPSDRFFAERPEGSVSTLKIQRTQQEDSAVYLCASSLGTGGDTEAFFGQGTRLTVV.

The chain couples TRBV2 to TRBJ1-3; no firm D call. From germline, CDR1 is SNHLY and CDR2 FYNNEI. CDR3 length: 16 residues. Trimming stripped 5 bases from V and 0 bases from J, with 14 bases between. CDR3 nucleotide sequence: TGTGCCAGCAGTTCCCTTGTAGAGTCCTCTGGAAACACCATATATTTT. This gives the protein CASSSLVESSGNTIYF.

This clone was counted between two and nine times. The CDR3 reads CAWKGAGAGELFF. CDR3 nucleotide sequence: TGTGCCTGGAAGGGGGCGGGAGCCGGGGAGCTGTTTTTT. The chain is built from TRBV30 and TRBJ2-2; D may be TRBD1 or TRBD2 (7 bases each). This CDR3 has 13 residues. Germline loops: CDR1 GTSNPN, CDR2 SVGIG (reference sequence). V was cut by 4 bases and J by 6 bases, with 12 bases left in between.

The rearrangement links TRBV5-1 to TRBJ2-5; D perhaps matches TRBD1 (5 bases). Trimming took off 0 bases at V and 3 bases at J, with 12 bases between the two ends. The germline V gene has CDR1 SGHRS and CDR2 YFSETQ. The CDR3 loop spans 15 amino acids. The chain's CDR3 is CASSLAGRVKETQYF. CDR3 coding DNA: TGCGCCAGCAGCTTGGCCGGCAGGGTAAAAGAGACCCAGTACTTC.